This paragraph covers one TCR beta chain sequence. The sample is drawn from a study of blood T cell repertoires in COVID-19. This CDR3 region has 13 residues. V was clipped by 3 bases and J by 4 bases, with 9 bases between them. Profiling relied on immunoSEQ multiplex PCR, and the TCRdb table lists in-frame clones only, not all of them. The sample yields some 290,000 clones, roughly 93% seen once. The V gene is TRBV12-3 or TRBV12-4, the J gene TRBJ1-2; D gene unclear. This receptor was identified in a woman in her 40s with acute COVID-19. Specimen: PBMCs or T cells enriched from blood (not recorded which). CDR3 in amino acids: CASSFRRSYGYTF. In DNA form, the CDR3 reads TGTGCCAGCAGTTTTCGCAGGTCCTATGGCTACACCTTC.